These 12 T cell receptor beta chains share one sample of origin, sequenced in a study of control samples from healthy donors and cancer patients. Produced via immunoSEQ multiplex PCR; TCRdb's table is partial and in-frame only. The sample has fewer than 90,000 clones, over 85% seen once; the top ten hold about 1.9%. The sequenced material came from PBMCs. These receptors were collected from a woman in her fifties or sixties with head and neck cancer.

The CDR3 protein is CASRTGQETQYF. The CDR3 DNA sequence: TGTGCCAGCAGGACAGGCCAAGAGACCCAGTACTTC. This chain joins TRBV19 and TRBJ2-5, with 7 bases identical to TRBD1. The V gene's germline CDR1 is LNHDA and CDR2 SQIVND (reference sequence). With V trimmed by 9 bases and J by 1 base, 2 bases remained unmatched. CDR3 length equals 12 residues.

This clone appeared once. The chain links TRBV28 to TRBJ1-5, with a possible D match to TRBD1 (6 bases). V shed 11 bases and J shed 3 bases, with 14 bases lying between them. The CDR3 extends over 13 amino acids. Germline-derived CDR1 and CDR2 are MDHEN and SYDVKM. CDR3 amino acids: CAALGQTNQPQHF. Written as DNA, the CDR3 is TGTGCCGCCCTAGGACAGACCAATCAGCCCCAGCATTTT. Full variable domain (missing parts from reference TRBV28 and TRBJ1-5): DVKVTQSSRYLVKRTGEKVFLECVQDMDHENMFWYRQDPGLGLRLIYFSYDVKMKEKGDIPEGYSVSREKKERFSLILESASTNQTSMYLCAALGQTNQPQHFGDGTRLSIL.

V gene TRBV3-1 (or the pseudogene TRBV3-2) combines with J gene TRBJ2-7; D possibly uses TRBD1 or TRBD2 (6 bases each). The ends were cut back, 6 bases at V and 6 bases at J, with 12 bases in the middle. This CDR3 spans 12 amino acids. CDR1 is LGHDT, CDR2 YNNKEL, per germline (reference sequence). The CDR3 sequence: CASSPPGAEQYF. Here the CDR3 DNA reads TGTGCCAGCAGTCCTCCGGGGGCCGAGCAGTACTTC.

The chain joins TRBV19 to TRBJ2-7; a weak D match, TRBD1 (5 bases). CDR3 length: 15 residues. V was shortened by 3 bases and J by 0 bases, with 12 bases between the two germline ends. Germline V gives CDR1 LNHDA, CDR2 SQIVND (reference sequence). CDR3 coding DNA: TGTGCCAGTAGTATCTCGGAGACAGCCTCCTACGAGCAGTACTTC. Its translation: CASSISETASYEQYF.

CDR3 bases: TGTGCCAGCAGTGAATCCCAGCTTAGCAATCAGCCCCAGCATTTT. Translated: CASSESQLSNQPQHF. The V call is TRBV6-1, the J call TRBJ1-5, with unresolved D. From germline, CDR1 is MNHNS and CDR2 SASEGT. The CDR3 has 15 amino acids. V dropped 2 bases and J dropped 0 bases, with 8 bases sitting between them.

The chain is built from TRBV19 and TRBJ2-1, with TRBD2 matching 12 bases. Germline CDR1 LNHDA, CDR2 SQIVND (reference sequence). The CDR3 is 15 amino acids. The V and J ends lost 2 bases and 8 bases, in that order; junction bases with no gene match: 4. CDR3 protein: CASSIRLAGEYEQFF. CDR3 DNA sequence: TGTGCCAGTAGTATACGACTAGCGGGAGAGTATGAGCAGTTCTTC.

This chain links TRBV29-1 with TRBJ2-3; D could derive from TRBD1 or TRBD2 (5 bases each). CDR1 and CDR2 from the germline V gene are SQVTM and ANQGSEA. This CDR3 has 14 residues. V was trimmed by 5 bases and J by 1 base, leaving 13 bases between them. For the CDR3, the DNA is TGCAGCGTTTCCCGGGACGTAGGCACAGATACGCAGTATTTT. Its protein is CSVSRDVGTDTQYF.

The chain recombines TRBV28 with TRBJ2-7; D could derive from TRBD1 or TRBD2 (5 bases each). Between the trimmed V and J ends, which lost 7 bases and 4 bases, there was a span of 17 bases. Germline V lookup: CDR1 MDHEN, CDR2 SYDVKM. The CDR3 sequence is 14 residues long. The CDR3 loop is CASTIQPGRYEQYF. The DNA of the CDR3 is TGTGCCAGCACCATCCAACCGGGGCGGTACGAGCAGTACTTC.

The gene calls are TRBV25-1 and TRBJ2-7, with a tentative D call TRBD2 (6 bases). Germline CDR1 is MGHDK and CDR2 is SYGVNS. The CDR3 loop spans 14 amino acids. V lost 3 bases and J lost 6, with 15 bases in between. The CDR3 bases are TGTGCCAGCAGTGATAAGACTAGTCCAGGCGAGCAGTACTTC. It translates to CASSDKTSPGEQYF.

The genes are TRBV10-3 and TRBJ2-1; a weak D match, TRBD1 (6 bases). The CDR3 spans 16 residues. Germline CDR1 ENHRY, CDR2 SYGVKD. Deletions cut 2 bases from V and 0 bases from J, with 11 bases between. This CDR3 reads CAISERRTDSYNEQFF. The CDR3 DNA follows: TGTGCCATCAGTGAGAGGAGGACAGACTCCTACAATGAGCAGTTCTTC.

The chain is built from TRBV6-1 and TRBJ2-7; 8 bases match TRBD1. The V segment lost 1 base and the J segment 4 bases; nucleotides outside the gene matches: 6. This CDR3 is built from 15 residues. Germline V gene lookup returns CDR1 MNHNS and CDR2 SASEGT. The CDR3 here is CASSEVVGQGYEQYF. In DNA form, the CDR3 reads TGTGCCAGCAGTGAAGTCGTAGGACAGGGTTACGAGCAGTACTTC.

This clone was picked up a small number of times. The rearrangement links TRBV9 to TRBJ2-7; D possibly corresponds to TRBD1 (5 bases). This CDR3 has 13 amino acids. CDR1 is SGDLS and CDR2 is YYNGEE in the germline V gene. Trimming removed 7 bases at V and 5 bases at J, with 16 bases between. DNA for the CDR3: TGTGCCAGCGCGGCTCCTGGGGCCAACGAGCAGTACTTC. It encodes CASAAPGANEQYF.